This is a list of T cell receptor beta chains from one sample in a study of lymphopenia after photon versus proton radiotherapy. This table comes from immunoSEQ multiplex PCR, and its TCRdb copy is limited to in-frame clones, with some not included. The sample contains 89,000 or so clones, around four fifths of which appear only once. This sample comprised peripheral blood, obtained from a patient treated with proton-based radiotherapy. These receptors were collected from a man aged 55 to 70 with pancreatic cancer. Each CDR3 is given with its conserved first and last residue. The D gene is left open where the match is weak. Expanded clones are given a class, and other clones once, few, many or no size at all.

cdr3_aa cdr3_nt d_call j_call clone_size v_call
CAISEGTSGFNNEQFF TGTGCCATCAGTGAGGGGACTAGCGGATTTAACAATGAGCAGTTCTTC TRBD2 TRBJ2-1 few TRBV10-3
CAISDMAWSSGANVLTF TGTGCCATCAGTGATATGGCGTGGAGCTCTGGGGCCAACGTCCTGACTTTC . TRBJ2-6 . TRBV10-3
CASSRVDGTTTYEQYF TGTGCCAGCAGTCGGGTAGACGGGACTACAACCTACGAGCAGTACTTC TRBD2 TRBJ2-7 . TRBV5-6
CASSFALAGEQYF TGTGCCAGCAGCTTCGCTCTAGCGGGTGAGCAGTACTTC TRBD2 TRBJ2-7 . TRBV11-3
CATWDREYVYEQYF TGTGCCACCTGGGACAGGGAGTATGTCTACGAGCAGTACTTC TRBD1 TRBJ2-7 . TRBV19
CASSFPLGVGGETQYF TGTGCCAGCAGTTTCCCCTTGGGGGTCGGCGGGGAGACCCAGTACTTC . TRBJ2-5 . TRBV28
CASSLTGSSSYEQYF TGTGCCAGCAGCTTGACAGGGAGCAGCTCCTACGAGCAGTACTTC . TRBJ2-7 . TRBV5-6
CASSWVAGGSYNEQFF TGTGCCAGCAGCTGGGTAGCGGGAGGCTCCTACAATGAGCAGTTCTTC TRBD2 TRBJ2-1 . TRBV7-9
CASSLVPGSYNEQFF TGTGCCAGCAGCTTAGTTCCCGGCTCCTACAATGAGCAGTTCTTC . TRBJ2-1 . TRBV11-3
CASSQDPSERDTDTQYF TGTGCCAGCAGCCAAGATCCTTCGGAGCGGGACACAGATACGCAGTATTTT TRBD2 TRBJ2-3 . TRBV14
CSVEDLGVRGSYTF TGCAGCGTTGAAGACCTGGGGGTTAGAGGGAGCTACACCTTC . TRBJ1-2 . TRBV29-1
CASSLDRTNEQFF TGTGCCAGCAGCTTAGATCGGACCAATGAGCAGTTCTTC . TRBJ2-1 . TRBV11-3
CAWAPGRVAGVSYEQYF TGTGCCTGGGCCCCTGGTCGTGTAGCGGGAGTTTCGTACGAGCAGTACTTC TRBD2 TRBJ2-7 . TRBV30
CASRDTYEQYF TGTGCCAGCAGGGATACCTACGAGCAGTACTTC . TRBJ2-7 . TRBV28
CASTLGGGQETQYF TGTGCCAGCACTCTGGGGGGGGGTCAAGAGACCCAGTACTTC TRBD2 TRBJ2-5 . TRBV7-9
CASSSAPAGGVETQYF TGCGCCAGCAGCTCGGCGCCAGCAGGGGGTGTCGAGACCCAGTACTTC TRBD1 TRBJ2-5 . TRBV5-1
CASSLAAGATYNEQFF TGCGCCAGCAGCTTGGCCGCGGGGGCTACCTACAATGAGCAGTTCTTC . TRBJ2-1 . TRBV5-1
CASSLLRTSGRNTGELFF TGTGCCAGCAGCTTATTACGGACTAGCGGGAGAAACACCGGGGAGCTGTTTTTT TRBD2 TRBJ2-2 . TRBV11-2
CASSQDLRQPFSTGELFF TGTGCCAGCAGCCAAGATCTTCGACAGCCTTTCAGCACCGGGGAGCTGTTTTTT . TRBJ2-2 . TRBV14
CASSAWGSLGANVLTF TGTGCCAGCAGCGCCTGGGGATCGCTTGGGGCCAACGTCCTGACTTTC . TRBJ2-6 . TRBV7-3
CASSLERTGTGELFF TGTGCCAGCAGCTTGGAAAGGACTGGGACCGGGGAGCTGTTTTTT . TRBJ2-2 once TRBV5-4
CASSWFRGVYEQYF TGTGCCAGCAGTTGGTTCAGGGGAGTCTACGAGCAGTACTTC . TRBJ2-7 . TRBV6-6